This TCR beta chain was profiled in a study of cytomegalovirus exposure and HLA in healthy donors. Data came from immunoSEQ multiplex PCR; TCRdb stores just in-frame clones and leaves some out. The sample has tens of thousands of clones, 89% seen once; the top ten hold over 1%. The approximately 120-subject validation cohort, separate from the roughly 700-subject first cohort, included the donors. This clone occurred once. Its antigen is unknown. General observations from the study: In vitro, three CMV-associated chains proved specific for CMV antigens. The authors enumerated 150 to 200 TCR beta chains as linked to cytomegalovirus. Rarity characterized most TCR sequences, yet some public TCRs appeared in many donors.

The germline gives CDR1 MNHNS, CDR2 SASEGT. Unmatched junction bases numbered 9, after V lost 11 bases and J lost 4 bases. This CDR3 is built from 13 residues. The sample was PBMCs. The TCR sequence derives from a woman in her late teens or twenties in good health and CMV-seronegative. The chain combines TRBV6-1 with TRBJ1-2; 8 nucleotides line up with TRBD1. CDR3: CAGGDRGRYGYTF. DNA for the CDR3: TGTGCCGGGGGAGACAGGGGTCGCTATGGCTACACCTTC.